The TCR beta chain under discussion was sequenced for a study of PD-1 blockade in classical Hodgkin lymphoma. Study in general: With a 2-week interval, patients received intravenous nivolumab at 3 mg/kg. Findings of the study overall: CD4+ TCR diversity rose significantly by C4D1, and CD8+ TCR diversity did not. Diversity similar to that of newly diagnosed patients was seen at baseline in complete responders. Patients starting nivolumab under 1 year after ASCT were excluded.

Of note for this clone: What it recognizes is unknown.

As for time point: cycle 4 day 1 (C4D1), after less than 7 weeks of nivolumab. Every patient experienced relapse after autologous stem cell transplantation, and brentuximab vedotin exposure varied. TCRdb keeps only in-frame clones here, not all; method: immunoSEQ multiplex PCR. The sample has 40,000 to 55,000 clones, approximately 78% seen once. This receptor was taken from a human donor with classical Hodgkin lymphoma. The specimen comprised peripheral blood mononuclear cells (PBMCs), sampled before the fourth cycle of nivolumab.

DNA of the CDR3: TGCAGTGCTTCGACGCCCGGCTTGGCTTTCTTT. Translation gives CSASTPGLAFF. This sequence joins TRBV20-1 and TRBJ1-1; no clear D. CDR3 length equals 11 residues. V lost 5 bases and J 11 bases, leaving 15 bases between the germline ends. From germline, CDR1 is DFQATT and CDR2 SNEGSKA (reference sequence).